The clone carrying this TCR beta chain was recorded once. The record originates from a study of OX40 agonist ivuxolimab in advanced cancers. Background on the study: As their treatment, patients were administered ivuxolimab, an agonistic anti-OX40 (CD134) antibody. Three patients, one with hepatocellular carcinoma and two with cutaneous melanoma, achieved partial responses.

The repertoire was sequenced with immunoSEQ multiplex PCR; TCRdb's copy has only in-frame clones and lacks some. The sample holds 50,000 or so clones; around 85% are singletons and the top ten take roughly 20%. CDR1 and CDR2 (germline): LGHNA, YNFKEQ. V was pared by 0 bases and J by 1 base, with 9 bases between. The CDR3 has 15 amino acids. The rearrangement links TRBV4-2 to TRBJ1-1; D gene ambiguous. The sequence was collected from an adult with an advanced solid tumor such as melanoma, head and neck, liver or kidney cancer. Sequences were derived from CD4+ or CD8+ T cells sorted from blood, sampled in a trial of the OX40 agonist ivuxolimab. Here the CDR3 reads CASSQEGWGNTEAFF. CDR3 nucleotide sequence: TGTGCCAGCAGCCAAGAGGGGTGGGGGAACACTGAAGCTTTCTTT.